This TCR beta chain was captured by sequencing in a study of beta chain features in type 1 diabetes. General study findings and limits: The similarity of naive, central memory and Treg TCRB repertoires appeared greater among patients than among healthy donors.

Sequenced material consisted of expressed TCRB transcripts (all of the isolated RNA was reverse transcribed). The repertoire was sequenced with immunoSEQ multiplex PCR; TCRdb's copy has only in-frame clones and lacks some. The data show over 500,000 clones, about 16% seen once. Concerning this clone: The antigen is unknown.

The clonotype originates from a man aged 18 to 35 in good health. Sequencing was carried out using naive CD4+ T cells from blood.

CDR3 nucleotides: TGTGCCAGCAGCTTAGACCCCAACTATGGCTACACCTTC. Translating it yields CASSLDPNYGYTF. This chain links TRBV7-2 with TRBJ1-2; D unclear. CDR1 and CDR2 from the germline V gene are SGHTA and FQGNSA. This CDR3 is 13 amino acids long. V lost 1 base and J 2 bases, leaving 5 bases between the germline ends.